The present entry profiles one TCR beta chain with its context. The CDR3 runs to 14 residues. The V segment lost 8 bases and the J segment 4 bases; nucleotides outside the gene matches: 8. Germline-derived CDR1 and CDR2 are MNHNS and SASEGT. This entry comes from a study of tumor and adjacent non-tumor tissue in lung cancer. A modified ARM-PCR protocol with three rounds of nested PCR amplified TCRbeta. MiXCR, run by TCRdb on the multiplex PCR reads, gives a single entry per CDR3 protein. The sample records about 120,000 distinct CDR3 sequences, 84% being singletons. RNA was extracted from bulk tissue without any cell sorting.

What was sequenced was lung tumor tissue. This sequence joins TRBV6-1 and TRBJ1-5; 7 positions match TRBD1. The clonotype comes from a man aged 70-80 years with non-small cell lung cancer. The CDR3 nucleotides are TGTGCCAGCCACGACAGGGAGCTTAATCAGCCCCAGCATTTT. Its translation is CASHDRELNQPQHF.